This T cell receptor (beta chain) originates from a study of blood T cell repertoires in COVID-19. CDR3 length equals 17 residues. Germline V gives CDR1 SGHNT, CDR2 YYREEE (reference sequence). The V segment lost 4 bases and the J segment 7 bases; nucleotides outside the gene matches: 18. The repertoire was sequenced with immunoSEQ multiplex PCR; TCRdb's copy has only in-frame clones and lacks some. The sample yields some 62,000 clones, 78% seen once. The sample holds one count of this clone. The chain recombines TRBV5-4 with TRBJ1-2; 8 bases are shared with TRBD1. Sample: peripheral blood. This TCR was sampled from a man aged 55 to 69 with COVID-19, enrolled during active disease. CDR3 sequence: CASSPLPSLDRVGGYTF. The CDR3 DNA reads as TGTGCCAGCAGCCCGCTCCCTTCCTTGGACAGGGTGGGTGGCTACACCTTC.